These T cell receptor beta chains were read from a single sample in a study of blood T cell repertoires in COVID-19. Libraries were prepared by immunoSEQ multiplex PCR; TCRdb keeps only in-frame clonotypes and omits some of them. The data contain roughly 120,000 clones, under 90% of them singletons. The specimen was peripheral blood. All receptors come from a man aged 55 to 70 with acute or convalescent COVID-19. Each CDR3 is given with its conserved first and last residue. The order of the fields is J gene, V gene, clone size, D gene, CDR3 protein, CDR3 DNA. The D gene is left open where the match is weak. Clone size, where shown, is once, few, many, or a class for clones that have expanded.

j_gene: TRBJ1-1
v_gene: TRBV9
abundance: -
d_gene: TRBD1
CDR3aa: CASSASPGTGGANTEAFF
CDR3nt: TGTGCCAGCAGCGCGAGCCCCGGGACAGGGGGAGCGAACACTGAAGCTTTCTTT

j_gene: TRBJ2-7
v_gene: TRBV5-1
abundance: -
d_gene: TRBD2
CDR3aa: CASSLEASGVYEQYF
CDR3nt: TGCGCCAGCAGCTTGGAGGCTAGCGGAGTATACGAGCAGTACTTC

j_gene: TRBJ1-5
v_gene: TRBV28
abundance: -
d_gene: -
CDR3aa: CASSSMTGRGNQPQHF
CDR3nt: TGTGCCAGCAGTTCAATGACAGGCAGAGGCAATCAGCCCCAGCATTTT

j_gene: TRBJ2-1
v_gene: TRBV27
abundance: -
d_gene: TRBD2
CDR3aa: CATSGSGGSYNEQFF
CDR3nt: TGTGCCACCAGCGGGAGTGGGGGGTCCTACAATGAGCAGTTCTTC

j_gene: TRBJ1-2
v_gene: TRBV10-3
abundance: -
d_gene: TRBD1
CDR3aa: CAISEQNRGGAYGYTF
CDR3nt: TGTGCCATCAGTGAGCAAAACAGGGGTGGAGCGTATGGCTACACCTTC

j_gene: TRBJ2-3
v_gene: TRBV19
abundance: -
d_gene: -
CDR3aa: CASKIGTGKGSGIWTDTQYF
CDR3nt: TGTGCCAGTAAAATCGGGACAGGGAAGGGTAGCGGGATTTGGACAGATACGCAGTATTTT

j_gene: TRBJ2-1
v_gene: TRBV11-2
abundance: -
d_gene: TRBD1
CDR3aa: CASSLGQGGREQFF
CDR3nt: TGTGCCAGCAGCTTAGGACAGGGGGGACGTGAGCAGTTCTTC

j_gene: TRBJ2-3
v_gene: TRBV29-1
abundance: few
d_gene: -
CDR3aa: CSVEDRRELDTQYF
CDR3nt: TGCAGCGTTGAAGATCGACGGGAGTTAGATACGCAGTATTTT

j_gene: TRBJ2-3
v_gene: TRBV20-1
abundance: once
d_gene: -
CDR3aa: CSASGAGLTDTQYF
CDR3nt: TGCAGTGCTAGTGGGGCAGGCCTCACAGATACGCAGTATTTT

j_gene: TRBJ2-2
v_gene: TRBV11-3
abundance: -
d_gene: TRBD1
CDR3aa: CASSLLTGRNTGELFF
CDR3nt: TGTGCCAGCAGCTTACTGACAGGGAGAAACACCGGGGAGCTGTTTTTT

j_gene: TRBJ2-7
v_gene: TRBV7-2
abundance: -
d_gene: TRBD1
CDR3aa: CASSSDRGEYEQYF
CDR3nt: TGTGCCAGCAGCTCGGACAGGGGAGAGTACGAGCAGTACTTC

j_gene: TRBJ1-2
v_gene: TRBV9
abundance: once
d_gene: -
CDR3aa: CASSVGGVYGYTF
CDR3nt: TGTGCCAGCAGCGTAGGGGGCGTCTATGGCTACACCTTC

j_gene: TRBJ2-5
v_gene: TRBV2
abundance: -
d_gene: TRBD1
CDR3aa: CASSERTGEKGTQYF
CDR3nt: TGTGCCAGCAGTGAAAGGACAGGGGAGAAGGGGACCCAGTACTTC

j_gene: TRBJ1-6
v_gene: TRBV6-5
abundance: -
d_gene: -
CDR3aa: CASSTLDSLNSPLHF
CDR3nt: TGTGCCAGCAGTACATTGGACAGTCTTAATTCACCCCTCCACTTT

j_gene: TRBJ2-3
v_gene: TRBV9
abundance: -
d_gene: TRBD1
CDR3aa: CASSPNRGPSTDTQYF
CDR3nt: TGTGCCAGCAGCCCTAACAGGGGGCCTAGCACAGATACGCAGTATTTT